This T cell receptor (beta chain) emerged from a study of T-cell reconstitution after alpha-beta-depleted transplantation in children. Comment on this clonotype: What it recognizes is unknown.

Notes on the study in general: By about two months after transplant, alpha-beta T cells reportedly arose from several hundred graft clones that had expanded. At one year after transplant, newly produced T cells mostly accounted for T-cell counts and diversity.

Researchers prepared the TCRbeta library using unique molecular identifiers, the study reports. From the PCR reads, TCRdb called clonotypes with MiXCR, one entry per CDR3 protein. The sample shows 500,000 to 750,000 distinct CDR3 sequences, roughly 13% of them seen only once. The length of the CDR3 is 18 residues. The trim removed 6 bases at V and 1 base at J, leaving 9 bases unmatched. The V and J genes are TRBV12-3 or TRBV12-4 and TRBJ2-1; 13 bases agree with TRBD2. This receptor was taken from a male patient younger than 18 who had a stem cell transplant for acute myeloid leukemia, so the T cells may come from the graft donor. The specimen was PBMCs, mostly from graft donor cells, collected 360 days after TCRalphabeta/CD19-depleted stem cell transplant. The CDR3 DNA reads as TGTGCCAGCAGAGAACCGGGACTAGCGGGGATTTCCTACAATGAGCAGTTCTTC. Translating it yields CASREPGLAGISYNEQFF.